This T cell receptor beta chain was profiled in a study of molecular identifiers for immune sequencing clone quantification. This clonotype was counted many times. TCRdb processed the PCR reads anew with MiXCR; each CDR3 protein has one entry. The sample includes approximately 37,000 distinct CDR3 sequences, roughly 19% of them seen just once. The CDR3 is made up of 13 amino acids. Germline V lookup: CDR1 SEHNR, CDR2 FQNEAQ (reference sequence). Deletions cut 0 bases from V and 5 bases from J, with 7 bases between. The rearrangement links TRBV7-9 to TRBJ1-1, with D possibly being TRBD1 (5 bases). The specimen sequenced was naive CD8+ T cells from blood, with Jurkat cell RNA spiked in. Subset specified: FACS-sorted CD8+CD4-CCR7+CD45RA+ naive T cells. The TCR sequence derives from a human donor in good health. Some libraries in this study had Jurkat cell RNA spiked in. CDR3 sequence: CASSLARGTEAFF. Here the CDR3 DNA reads TGTGCCAGCAGCTTAGCGCGGGGGACTGAAGCTTTCTTT. Filled out from reference TRBV7-9 and TRBJ1-1, the complete variable domain reads DTGVSQNPRHKITKRGQNVTFRCDPISEHNRLYWYRQTLGQGPEFLTYFQNEAQLEKSRLLSDRFSAERPKGSFSTLEIQRTEQGDSAMYLCASSLARGTEAFFGQGTRLTVV.